The 21 T cell receptor beta chains below all came from one sample that was sequenced in a study of T cell changes during pregnancy in multiple sclerosis (dated by TCRdb to between 2019 and 2020). Library preparation was by the immunoSEQ multiplex PCR assay. The table comes from immuneACCESS by way of TCRdb, which keeps in-frame sequences with V and J called. Part of the clones is missing from these tables; in studies checked, under half for an unresolved V gene and the rest for unknown reasons. The sample includes about 93,000 clones, with approximately 92% observed a single time. Together, the top ten hold approximately 2.2% of the sample. The sequenced sample was peripheral blood, obtained after pregnancy. These receptor sequences come from a female donor with multiple sclerosis, enrolled in a pregnancy study.

The chain recombines TRBV19 with TRBJ2-2, with a weak D call TRBD2 (6 bases). The CDR3 totals 15 residues. Germline V gene lookup returns CDR1 LNHDA and CDR2 SQIVND (reference sequence). Trimming cost V 4 bases and J 7 bases, with 16 bases left between them. CDR3 region: CASSRLGRDLGELFF. The DNA for the CDR3 is TGTGCCAGTAGTAGACTAGGAAGGGATCTCGGGGAGCTGTTTTTT.

The rearrangement uses TRBV5-5 and TRBJ2-3; D is ambiguous. There are 14 residues in the CDR3. Germline values: CDR1 SGHKS, CDR2 YYEKEE (reference sequence). V lost 0 bases, J lost 0 bases, and 5 bases lay in between. The CDR3 bases are TGTGCCAGCAGCTTGGACTTGAGCACAGATACGCAGTATTTT. Encoded protein: CASSLDLSTDTQYF.

This chain connects TRBV4-1 to TRBJ1-2; 9 bases are shared with TRBD1. The length of the CDR3 is 14 residues. The V segment lost 3 bases and the J segment 6 bases; nucleotides outside the gene matches: 5. Germline-derived CDR1 and CDR2 are MGHRA and YSYEKL. The CDR3 DNA follows: TGCGCCAGCAGCCACGTGGGACAGGGTGATGGCTACACCTTC. Residues: CASSHVGQGDGYTF.

This chain uses TRBV7-7 with TRBJ2-7; D may be TRBD1 (5 bases). The CDR3 runs to 15 residues. V lost 5 bases and J lost 1, with 15 bases in between. From germline, CDR1 is SSHAT and CDR2 FNYEAQ (reference sequence). Here the CDR3 DNA reads TGTGCCAGCAGCCTCTCTGCAGGGATGTCCTACGAGCAGTACTTC. This codes for CASSLSAGMSYEQYF.

The rearrangement links TRBV29-1 to TRBJ2-5; unclear D gene. This CDR3 contains 13 residues. V was cut by 5 bases and J by 0 bases, with 10 bases left in between. Germline CDR1 is SQVTM and CDR2 is ANQGSEA. This CDR3 is CSVLFTNQETQYF. CDR3 sequence (DNA): TGCAGCGTTTTATTTACTAACCAAGAGACCCAGTACTTC.

Concerning this clone itself: The junction and the germline gene differ at one end; a read error may be behind it. The chain is built from TRBV10-2 and TRBJ2-2; 12 bases match TRBD2. The germline V gene encodes CDR1 WSHSY and CDR2 SAAADI. The CDR3 totals 14 residues. CDR3 region: CATRTSGNPGELFF. The CDR3 DNA reads TGCGCCACGAGGACTAGCGGGAACCCCGGGGAGCTGTTTTTT.

The chain joins TRBV30 to TRBJ1-2, with 7 nucleotides matching TRBD1. After removal of 2 bases from V and 8 bases from J, the junction contained 8 bases not matched to a gene. In germline, CDR1 is GTSNPN, CDR2 SVGIG (reference sequence). The CDR3 runs 13 residues. The CDR3 nucleotides read TGTGCCTGGAGTCTCAGACAGGGTCACGGCTACACCTTC. Translated: CAWSLRQGHGYTF.

The chain is built from TRBV9 and TRBJ1-6; D ambiguous. Germline V gene sequence: CDR1 SGDLS, CDR2 YYNGEE. This CDR3 is built from 14 residues. The V gene lost 3 bases and the J gene lost 5 bases, with 9 bases spanning the gap. CDR3 residues: CASSDSVDNSPLHF. For the CDR3, the DNA is TGTGCCAGCAGCGACTCCGTTGATAATTCACCCCTCCACTTT.

The CDR3 DNA follows: TGTGCCACCATCTCCCCCGGGACAATGAACACTGAAGCTTTCTTT. The encoded protein is CATISPGTMNTEAFF. This chain connects TRBV6-1 to TRBJ1-1; D might be TRBD1 (6 bases). Trimming cost V 10 bases and J 0 bases, with 18 bases left between them. This CDR3 spans 15 amino acids. CDR1 and CDR2 from the germline V gene are MNHNS and SASEGT.

This clone occurred once. The V gene is TRBV7-8, the J gene TRBJ1-5; TRBD1 aligns across 9 bases. Germline CDR1 and CDR2: SGHVS and FQNEAQ. V gave up 1 base and J gave up 0 bases; unmatched junction bases: 7. This CDR3 contains 18 residues. The CDR3 DNA sequence: TGTGCCAGCAGCTTAGTCACAGGGGGCTTATATAGCAATCAGCCCCAGCATTTT. Translating gives CASSLVTGGLYSNQPQHF.

Written as DNA, the CDR3 is TGTGCCAGCAGTGAAGTAAGGGTGCGGACAGGGGTCTCTGGAAACACCATATATTTT. This sequence encodes CASSEVRVRTGVSGNTIYF. The V and J genes are TRBV2 and TRBJ1-3, with 9 bases lining up with TRBD1. Germline lookup yields CDR1 SNHLY and CDR2 FYNNEI. V was pared by 1 base and J by 0 bases, with 10 bases of the junction left unmatched. The CDR3 has 19 amino acids.

This sequence joins TRBV9 and TRBJ1-4; 8 bases are a match to TRBD1. The CDR3 has 14 residues. CDR1 is SGDLS, CDR2 YYNGEE, per germline. Trimming removed 3 bases from V and 7 bases from J; junction bases left unmatched: 5. The CDR3 sequence is CASSAGTGAEKLFF. The CDR3 region has the DNA TGTGCCAGCAGCGCCGGGACAGGTGCTGAAAAACTGTTTTTT.

The chain has TRBV5-1 and TRBJ2-7; TRBD2 might be the D (6 bases). Germline CDR1 and CDR2: SGHRS and YFSETQ. The CDR3 runs to 12 residues. V was clipped by 3 bases and J by 11 bases, with 15 bases between them. CDR3 residues: CASSSEGPSKYF. The CDR3 DNA reads TGCGCCAGCAGCTCGGAGGGACCGTCGAAGTACTTC.

V usage is TRBV6-4 and J usage is TRBJ1-6; D uncertain. Germline V gives CDR1 MRHNA, CDR2 SNTAGT. With 2 bases removed from V and 6 bases from J, the gap between germline ends came to 8 bases. The CDR3 consists of 14 residues. The CDR3 nucleotides read TGTGCCAGCAGTGACCTACAGTTTAATTCACCCCTCCACTTT. Translated: CASSDLQFNSPLHF.

This clone was recorded many times. J is TRBJ1-3 and V is TRBV30; D unclear. V lost 0 bases and J lost 0, with 6 bases in between. Germline-derived CDR1 and CDR2 are GTSNPN and SVGIG (reference sequence). The CDR3 loop spans 14 amino acids. The CDR3 reads CAWSVLSSGNTIYF. DNA for the CDR3: TGTGCCTGGAGTGTATTGAGCTCTGGAAACACCATATATTTT.

The rearrangement links TRBV4-3 to TRBJ2-5; TRBD2 agrees at 9 bases. This CDR3 comprises 15 residues. Trimming at V came to 2 bases and at J to 5 bases, leaving 6 bases not matched to a gene. The germline gives CDR1 LGHNA, CDR2 YSLEER. This chain's CDR3 is CASSQLAGSVETQYF. The DNA for the CDR3 is TGCGCCAGCAGCCAACTAGCGGGGTCGGTGGAGACCCAGTACTTC.

V is TRBV6-1 and J is TRBJ1-2; D is possibly TRBD1 (5 bases). Germline CDR1 is MNHNS and CDR2 is SASEGT. The ends were cut back, 6 bases at V and 6 bases at J, with 14 bases in the middle. The CDR3 is made up of 13 amino acids. This CDR3 reads CASRREGLDGYTF. In nucleotides, the CDR3 is TGTGCCAGCAGAAGGGAGGGGCTAGATGGCTACACCTTC.

This sequence joins TRBV28 and TRBJ2-7; a weak D match, TRBD1 (6 bases). The CDR3 totals 18 residues. Trimming stripped 7 bases from V and 4 bases from J, with 29 bases between. Germline lookup yields CDR1 MDHEN and CDR2 SYDVKM. CDR3 DNA sequence: TGTGCCAGCACTAAAACAGAATACAGGGTTTCCGGGTCGTACGAGCAGTACTTC. Amino acid sequence: CASTKTEYRVSGSYEQYF.

This chain's CDR3 is CASSLGQLNSPLHF. DNA for the CDR3: TGTGCCAGCAGCTTGGGGCAGTTGAATTCACCCCTCCACTTT. V usage is TRBV5-8 and J usage is TRBJ1-6; D is ambiguous. Per the germline V gene, CDR1 is SGHTS and CDR2 is YDEGEE. This CDR3 is 14 amino acids long. The germline V and J ends were trimmed by 0 bases and 7 bases, with 8 bases remaining between them.

V and J are TRBV5-6 and TRBJ2-1; TRBD2 might be the D (5 bases). With 1 base removed from V and 5 bases from J, the gap between germline ends came to 22 bases. The V gene's germline CDR1 is SGHDT and CDR2 YYEEEE. The CDR3 has 18 amino acids. CDR3 sequence reads: CASSLLRYGREGHNEQFF. As DNA, the CDR3 is TGTGCCAGCAGCTTGCTAAGGTATGGGAGAGAGGGTCACAATGAGCAGTTCTTC.

This clone was observed once. The chain joins TRBV19 to TRBJ2-1; 13 bases agree with TRBD2. J gave up 6 bases and V 3 bases, and 5 bases lay outside the gene matches. Germline values: CDR1 LNHDA, CDR2 SQIVND (reference sequence). This CDR3 contains 16 residues. The CDR3 sequence is CASSIPTSGRGNEQFF. DNA for the CDR3: TGTGCCAGTAGTATCCCTACTAGCGGGAGGGGCAATGAGCAGTTCTTC.